A selection of T cell receptor beta chains follows, all from one sample in a study of T-cell memory formation after mild COVID-19. Each CDR3 protein gets one entry after TCRdb re-called the 5' RACE reads with MiXCR. Here the sample spans 400,000 or so distinct CDR3 sequences, around 19% being singletons. The sample consisted of PBMCs or a T cell subset sorted from them (not recorded which). The source is an adult woman who had mild COVID-19 (a few samples of this study predate the infection). Cell type and time point are not known. Both conserved end residues are part of each CDR3. The D gene is left open where the match is weak. Part of the rows lack a size; the others show once, few, many or a class for expanded clones.

D	J	size	V	CDR3	DNA
TRBD2	TRBJ2-2	few	TRBV6-5	CASTRLAGVTGELFF	TGTGCCAGCACGAGACTAGCGGGAGTAACTGGGGAGCTGTTTTTT
-	TRBJ2-2	-	TRBV15	CATSRGGGSNTGELFF	TGTGCCACCAGCAGAGGGGGAGGTTCGAACACCGGGGAGCTGTTTTTT
-	TRBJ2-2	-	TRBV6-5	CASSIRDLAGELFF	TGTGCCAGCAGTATTAGGGACCTCGCCGGGGAGCTGTTTTTT
-	TRBJ1-5	-	TRBV6-2/TRBV6-3	CASSYRASNQPQHF	TGTGCCAGCAGTTATCGGGCTAGCAATCAGCCCCAGCATTTT
-	TRBJ2-1	-	TRBV12-3/TRBV12-4	CASSSGRGQFF	TGTGCCAGCAGTTCCGGGAGAGGGCAGTTCTTC
TRBD1	TRBJ1-6	-	TRBV19	CASSTNRGGSPLHF	TGTGCCAGTAGTACCAACAGGGGAGGGTCACCCCTCCACTTT
-	TRBJ1-5	-	TRBV19	CASSLRSGNQPQHF	TGTGCCAGTAGCCTCCGTTCAGGGAATCAGCCCCAGCATTTT
-	TRBJ1-1	-	TRBV5-1	CASREGRTALTPTEAFF	TGCGCCAGCAGGGAGGGGCGAACCGCCCTCACACCCACTGAAGCTTTCTTT
-	TRBJ2-3	many	TRBV4-2	CASSQDLRPGRRTDTQYF	TGTGCCAGCAGCCAAGATTTGAGGCCGGGCCGGCGGACAGATACGCAGTATTTT
TRBD1	TRBJ1-5	few	TRBV28	CASSPDRVVQPQHF	TGTGCCAGCAGTCCAGACAGGGTGGTTCAGCCCCAGCATTTT
TRBD1	TRBJ2-5	few	TRBV12-3/TRBV12-4	CASNPGTGSQETQYF	TGTGCCAGCAACCCGGGGACAGGTTCTCAAGAGACCCAGTACTTC
TRBD2	TRBJ2-7	-	TRBV7-6	CASSENPGTSGRGEQYF	TGTGCCAGCAGCGAGAACCCCGGGACTAGCGGGAGAGGCGAGCAGTACTTC
TRBD2	TRBJ2-3	many	TRBV29-1	CSVEGLGGDTQYF	TGCAGCGTTGAAGGTTTGGGAGGGGATACGCAGTATTTT
-	TRBJ1-4	-	TRBV4-2	CASSQDTGYEKLFF	TGTGCCAGCAGCCAAGATACGGGTTATGAAAAACTGTTTTTT
-	TRBJ2-1	few	TRBV5-6	CASSLPGGNEQFF	TGTGCCAGCAGCTTGCCCGGAGGCAATGAGCAGTTCTTC
TRBD1	TRBJ1-1	-	TRBV29-1	CSGVNPGTGDTEAFF	TGCAGCGGGGTGAACCCTGGGACAGGGGACACTGAAGCTTTCTTT
TRBD2	TRBJ2-1	-	TRBV7-3	CASSLSDGDYQFF	TGTGCCAGCAGCTTAAGTGACGGGGACTACCAGTTCTTC
-	TRBJ1-1	-	TRBV6-2/TRBV6-3	CASSYAFGLGNTEAFF	TGTGCCAGCAGTTACGCTTTCGGTCTGGGTAACACTGAAGCTTTCTTT
-	TRBJ2-7	-	TRBV4-1	CASSQDSGGYYEQYF	TGCGCCAGCAGCCAAGATTCCGGGGGTTACTACGAGCAGTACTTC
-	TRBJ2-1	many	TRBV7-9	CASSYSRQSTGVGSYNEQFF	TGTGCCAGCAGCTACTCACGACAGAGCACCGGGGTGGGATCCTACAATGAGCAGTTCTTC
-	TRBJ1-4	-	TRBV5-6	CASSPTGAGSKLFF	TGTGCCAGCAGCCCAACCGGAGCGGGATCGAAACTGTTTTTT
-	TRBJ2-7	-	TRBV30	CAWSGVGREQYF	TGTGCCTGGAGTGGTGTCGGCAGGGAGCAGTACTTC
-	TRBJ2-5	-	TRBV7-3	CASSSSGRTETQYF	TGTGCCAGCAGTTCCTCGGGCCGGACGGAGACCCAGTACTTC
TRBD1	TRBJ1-2	-	TRBV7-2	CASSRTGKANYGYTF	TGTGCCAGCAGCCGGACAGGGAAGGCTAACTATGGCTACACCTTC
-	TRBJ1-5	-	TRBV12-3/TRBV12-4	CASSFWDRYRDSNQPQHF	TGTGCCAGCAGTTTTTGGGATCGGTACAGGGATAGCAATCAGCCCCAGCATTTT
TRBD2	TRBJ2-1	-	TRBV30	CAWSVTSGRATQFF	TGTGCCTGGAGTGTGACTAGCGGGAGGGCGACGCAGTTCTTC
-	TRBJ1-2	-	TRBV6-5	CASSKDHVMGHYTF	TGTGCCAGCAGTAAAGACCACGTGATGGGGCACTACACCTTC
TRBD1	TRBJ2-1	-	TRBV7-9	CASSLVAGGREQFF	TGTGCCAGCAGCTTAGTTGCAGGGGGAAGAGAGCAGTTCTTC
-	TRBJ1-1	-	TRBV27	CASSLSAGSATQWEAFF	TGTGCCAGCAGTTTATCGGCGGGTAGCGCCACTCAATGGGAAGCTTTCTTT
-	TRBJ1-4	few	TRBV6-5	CASSYSLEGEKLFF	TGTGCCAGCAGTTACTCGTTGGAGGGGGAAAAACTGTTTTTT
-	TRBJ1-2	-	TRBV30	CAWTRDPNYGYTF	TGTGCCTGGACGCGCGACCCTAACTATGGCTACACCTTC
-	TRBJ2-1	few	TRBV20-1	CSARTLGRVYNEQFF	TGCAGTGCTAGGACCCTAGGCCGGGTCTACAATGAGCAGTTCTTC
TRBD2	TRBJ2-7	-	TRBV10-3	CAINIAGASYEQYF	TGTGCCATTAATATAGCGGGAGCGTCCTACGAGCAGTACTTC
-	TRBJ2-3	-	TRBV4-1	CASSQAPPSDTQYF	TGCGCCAGCAGCCAAGCCCCACCGTCGGACACGCAGTATTTT
-	TRBJ1-3	few	TRBV7-2	CASSLDSLEGNTIYF	TGTGCCAGCAGCTTGGACAGCCTTGAAGGAAACACCATATATTTT
-	TRBJ2-3	-	TRBV6-1	CASSEVAGPWEQYF	TGTGCCAGCAGTGAAGTGGCAGGACCTTGGGAGCAGTATTTT
-	TRBJ1-5	-	TRBV19	CASSRVGQPQHF	TGTGCCAGTAGTAGGGTGGGTCAGCCCCAGCATTTT
TRBD2	TRBJ2-5	-	TRBV6-5	CASSPGGLRETQYF	TGTGCCAGCAGCCCCGGGGGGTTGAGGGAGACCCAGTACTTC
-	TRBJ2-1	few	TRBV24-1	CATSGNLLGNSYNEQFF	TGTGCCACCAGCGGAAACCTCCTAGGGAATTCCTACAATGAGCAGTTCTTC
TRBD1	TRBJ2-5	-	TRBV24-1	CATSDQRTGALETQYF	TGTGCCACCAGTGACCAAAGGACAGGAGCTTTAGAGACCCAGTACTTC
-	TRBJ2-7	-	TRBV6-2/TRBV6-3	CASSYSFGYEQYF	TGTGCCAGCAGTTACTCGTTCGGCTACGAGCAGTACTTC
-	TRBJ1-1	-	TRBV20-1	CSAKDPRHNTEAFF	TGCAGTGCTAAGGACCCCCGGCATAACACTGAAGCTTTCTTT
TRBD1	TRBJ1-1	-	TRBV24-1	CATSALDRDTEAFF	TGTGCCACCAGTGCCCTGGACAGGGACACTGAAGCTTTCTTT
TRBD2	TRBJ2-2	few	TRBV20-1	CSARRGVGTGELFF	TGCAGTGCTAGACGGGGGGTGGGCACCGGGGAGCTGTTTTTT